Each of the 4 T cell receptor beta chains below was sequenced from the same sample in a study of cytomegalovirus exposure and HLA in healthy donors. Use of 60 Vbeta and 13 Jbeta primers characterized the PCR. The assay was immunoSEQ multiplex PCR, and TCRdb's table has in-frame clones only and misses some. The table lists over 200,000 clones. The sequencing sample was made of PBMCs. These TCRs come from a young woman in good health and CMV-seropositive.

The CDR3 loop is CASSQDSVAGNTIYF. The CDR3 DNA sequence: TGTGCCAGCAGCCAGGACAGTGTAGCTGGAAACACCATATATTTT. This chain uses TRBV11-3 with TRBJ1-3; maybe TRBD1 (6 bases). The CDR3 loop spans 15 amino acids. Trimming removed 5 bases from V and 2 bases from J, with 13 bases in between. Germline-derived CDR1 and CDR2 are SGHNT and YENEEA.

The chain links TRBV30 to TRBJ2-2, with D possibly matching TRBD2 (7 bases). The CDR3 spans 11 residues. Germline values: CDR1 GTSNPN, CDR2 SVGIG (reference sequence). V gave up 3 bases and J gave up 9 bases, with 8 bases separating them. The chain's CDR3 is CAWRGGRELFF. The CDR3 DNA reads TGTGCCTGGAGGGGGGGGCGGGAGCTGTTTTTT.

The V and J genes are TRBV2 and TRBJ1-5; D unclear. The V gene's germline CDR1 is SNHLY and CDR2 FYNNEI. Trimming removed 6 bases from V and 0 bases from J, with 9 bases in between. This CDR3 is 14 amino acids long. Written as DNA, the CDR3 is TGTGCCAGCAGCGGGGTGATTAGCAATCAGCCCCAGCATTTT. This translates into CASSGVISNQPQHF.

The gene calls are TRBV28 and TRBJ1-1, with TRBD1 identical over 9 bases. The CDR3 contains 15 residues. CDR1 is MDHEN, CDR2 SYDVKM, per germline. With 8 bases clipped from V and 3 bases from J, the junction kept 10 bases outside the gene matches. The CDR3 nucleotides are TGTGCCAGCTCCGGGACAGGGTACACGGACACTGAAGCTTTCTTT. It translates to CASSGTGYTDTEAFF.